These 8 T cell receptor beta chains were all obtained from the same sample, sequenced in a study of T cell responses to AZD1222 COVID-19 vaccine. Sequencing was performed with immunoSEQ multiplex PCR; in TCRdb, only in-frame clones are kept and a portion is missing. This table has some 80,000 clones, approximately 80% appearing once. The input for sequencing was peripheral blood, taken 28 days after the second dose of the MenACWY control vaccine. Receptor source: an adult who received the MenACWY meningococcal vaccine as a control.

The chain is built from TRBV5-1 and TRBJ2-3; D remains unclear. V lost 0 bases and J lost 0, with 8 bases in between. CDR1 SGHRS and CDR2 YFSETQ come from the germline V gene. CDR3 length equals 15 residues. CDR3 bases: TGCGCCAGCAGCTTGGGAGGAAAGAGCACAGATACGCAGTATTTT. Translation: CASSLGGKSTDTQYF.

CDR3 nucleotide sequence: TGTGCCAGCTCACCAGGATCTGGGGCCAACGTCCTGACTTTC. Translating gives CASSPGSGANVLTF. The chain has TRBV18 and TRBJ2-6, with D hard to call. The germline gives CDR1 KGHSH, CDR2 LQKENI. The CDR3 sequence is 14 residues long. Trimming pared 2 bases from V and 1 base from J, leaving 3 bases between.

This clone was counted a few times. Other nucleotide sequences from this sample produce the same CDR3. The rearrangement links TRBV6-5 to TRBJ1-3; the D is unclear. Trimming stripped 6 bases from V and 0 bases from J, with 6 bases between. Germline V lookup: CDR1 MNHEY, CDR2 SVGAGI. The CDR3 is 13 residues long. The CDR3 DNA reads TGTGCCAGCAGCCGGGACTCTGGAAACACCATATATTTT. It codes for CASSRDSGNTIYF.

The CDR3 loop reads CASSVDLATYEQYF. Here the CDR3 DNA reads TGTGCCAGCAGCGTAGACCTAGCTACCTACGAGCAGTACTTC. V and J are TRBV9 and TRBJ2-7; D possibly corresponds to TRBD2 (5 bases). Trimming shortened V by 0 bases and J by 2 bases, and 9 bases separated the two germline ends. From germline, CDR1 is SGDLS and CDR2 YYNGEE. The CDR3 is 14 amino acids.

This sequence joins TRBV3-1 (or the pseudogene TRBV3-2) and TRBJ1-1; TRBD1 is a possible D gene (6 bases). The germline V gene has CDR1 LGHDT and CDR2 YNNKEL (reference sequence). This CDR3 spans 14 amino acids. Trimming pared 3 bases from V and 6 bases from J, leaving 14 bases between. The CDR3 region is CASSHGYRDPEAFF. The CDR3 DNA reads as TGTGCCAGCAGCCACGGATACAGGGACCCTGAAGCTTTCTTT.

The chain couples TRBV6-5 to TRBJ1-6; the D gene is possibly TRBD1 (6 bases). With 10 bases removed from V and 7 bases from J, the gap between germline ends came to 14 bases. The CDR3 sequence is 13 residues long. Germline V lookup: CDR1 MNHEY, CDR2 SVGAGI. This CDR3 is CAIRQAQNSPLHF. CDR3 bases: TGTGCCATCCGACAGGCTCAAAATTCACCCCTCCACTTT.

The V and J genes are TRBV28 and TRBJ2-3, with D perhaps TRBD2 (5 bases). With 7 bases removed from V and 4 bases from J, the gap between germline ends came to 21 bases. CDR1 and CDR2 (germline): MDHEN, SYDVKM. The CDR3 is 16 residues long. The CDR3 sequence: CASKEVGGAFPDTQYF. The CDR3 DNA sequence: TGTGCCAGCAAAGAGGTAGGAGGAGCTTTCCCAGATACGCAGTATTTT.

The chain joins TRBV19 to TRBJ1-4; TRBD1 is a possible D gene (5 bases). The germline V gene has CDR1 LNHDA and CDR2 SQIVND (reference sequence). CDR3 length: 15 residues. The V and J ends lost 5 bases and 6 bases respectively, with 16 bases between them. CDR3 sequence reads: CASSPLYGGDEKLFF. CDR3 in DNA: TGTGCCAGTAGTCCCCTTTATGGGGGGGATGAAAAACTGTTTTTT.